The clone carrying this T cell receptor beta chain was counted between two and nine times. Antigen: not known. Using RNA template, CDR3s of TCR alpha and beta were amplified with iRepertoire arm-PCR. One entry per CDR3 protein results from TCRdb running MiXCR on the multiplex PCR reads. The sample consists of around 99,000 distinct CDR3 sequences, under 30% of them appearing once. The data are from a study of glioma-infiltrating T cells. Study-wide results and caveats: Non-neoplastic patients had below-expected tissue-blood divergence, while all gliomas exceeded expectation.

This CDR3 is built from 13 residues. Unmatched junction bases numbered 6, after V lost 7 bases and J lost 4 bases. This receptor was taken from a human donor with low-grade glioma or glioblastoma, undergoing nonglioma brain surgery, or in good health (not recorded which). The chain employs TRBV12-3 or TRBV12-4 and TRBJ1-1, with 7 bases matching TRBD1. The specimen was glioma tissue, nonneoplastic brain tissue, or PBMCs (not recorded which). Here the CDR3 reads CASTTDRVTEAFF. The DNA for the CDR3 is TGTGCCAGCACCACCGACAGGGTCACTGAAGCTTTCTTT.